The entry below gives a single T cell receptor (beta chain) sequence along with its context. As processed by the authors: From reference gene primer amplification, estimates of nucleated cell counts were derived. The method was immunoSEQ multiplex PCR; TCRdb's version includes in-frame clones alone and lacks a portion of them. V and J calls and clone size are as listed in that table; D and trimming were resolved from the DNA. The sample carries 65,000 to 70,000 clones, 75% to 80% recorded once. The data originate from a study of blood T cell repertoires in COVID-19. Across the whole study: The United States, Italy and Spain supplied acute and convalescent COVID-19 samples. From T cells, B-cell-depleted T cells, or PBMCs came the material, which was cDNA or gDNA.

This CDR3 is built from 16 residues. V was pared by 1 base and J by 2 bases, with 3 bases of the junction left unmatched. Germline CDR1 and CDR2: SGHVS and FQNEAQ. What was sequenced was peripheral blood. The receptor was derived from a human donor in a cohort sampled during active COVID-19. This chain uses TRBV7-8 with TRBJ2-3; TRBD1 matches 10 bases. This chain's CDR3 is CASSLGGTGATDTQYF. The CDR3 DNA follows: TGTGCCAGCAGCTTAGGCGGGACAGGGGCCACAGATACGCAGTATTTT.